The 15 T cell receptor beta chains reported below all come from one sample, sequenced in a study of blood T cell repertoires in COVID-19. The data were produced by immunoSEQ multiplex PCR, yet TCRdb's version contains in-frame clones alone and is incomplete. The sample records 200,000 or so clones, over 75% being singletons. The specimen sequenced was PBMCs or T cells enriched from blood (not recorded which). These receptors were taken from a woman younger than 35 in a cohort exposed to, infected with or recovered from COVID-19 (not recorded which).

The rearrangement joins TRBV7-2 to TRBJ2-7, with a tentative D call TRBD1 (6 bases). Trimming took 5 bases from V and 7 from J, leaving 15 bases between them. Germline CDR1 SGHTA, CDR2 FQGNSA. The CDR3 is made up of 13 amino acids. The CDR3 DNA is TGTGCCAGCAGCCGAAATTCTCAGGGGGAGCAGTACTTC. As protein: CASSRNSQGEQYF.

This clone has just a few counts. The CDR3 reads CASSINRGSYEQYF. DNA for the CDR3: TGTGCCAGTAGTATAAACAGGGGATCCTACGAGCAGTACTTC. The chain links TRBV19 to TRBJ2-7; 7 nucleotides agree with TRBD1. Trimming cost V 2 bases and J 1 base; bases outside gene matches: 2. CDR1 LNHDA and CDR2 SQIVND come from the germline V gene (reference sequence). The CDR3 has 14 residues.

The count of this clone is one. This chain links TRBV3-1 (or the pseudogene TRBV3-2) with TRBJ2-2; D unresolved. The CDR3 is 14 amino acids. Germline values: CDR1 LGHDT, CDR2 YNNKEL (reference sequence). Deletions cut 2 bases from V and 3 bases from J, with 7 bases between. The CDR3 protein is CASSQNIDTGELFF. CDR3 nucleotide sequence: TGTGCCAGCAGCCAAAACATTGACACCGGGGAGCTGTTTTTT.

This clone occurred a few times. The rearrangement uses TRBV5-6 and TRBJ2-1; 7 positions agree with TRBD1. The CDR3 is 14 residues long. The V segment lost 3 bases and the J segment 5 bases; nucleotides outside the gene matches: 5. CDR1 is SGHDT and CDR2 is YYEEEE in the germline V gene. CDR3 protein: CASSSFQGDNEQFF. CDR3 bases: TGTGCCAGCAGCTCTTTCCAGGGGGACAATGAGCAGTTCTTC.

CDR3 in amino acids: CASSKTGTTYGYTF. In DNA, the CDR3 is TGTGCCAGTAGTAAAACCGGGACTACCTATGGCTACACCTTC. The J gene is TRBJ1-2, the V gene TRBV19, with D maybe TRBD1 (5 bases). CDR3 length: 14 residues. Trimming cost V 4 bases and J 4 bases, with 13 bases left between them. CDR1 and CDR2 (germline): LNHDA, SQIVND (reference sequence). The full variable domain, rest sourced from reference TRBV19 and TRBJ1-2, is DGGITQSPKYLFRKEGQNVTLSCEQNLNHDAMYWYRQDPGQGLRLIYYSQIVNDFQKGDIAEGYSVSREKKESFPLTVTSAQKNPTAFYLCASSKTGTTYGYTFGSGTRLTVV.

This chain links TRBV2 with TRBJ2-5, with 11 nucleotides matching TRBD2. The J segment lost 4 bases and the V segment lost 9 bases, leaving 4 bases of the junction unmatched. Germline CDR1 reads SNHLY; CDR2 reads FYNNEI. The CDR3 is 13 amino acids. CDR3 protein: CASTSGGGETQYF. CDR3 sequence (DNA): TGTGCCAGTACTAGCGGGGGTGGAGAGACCCAGTACTTC.

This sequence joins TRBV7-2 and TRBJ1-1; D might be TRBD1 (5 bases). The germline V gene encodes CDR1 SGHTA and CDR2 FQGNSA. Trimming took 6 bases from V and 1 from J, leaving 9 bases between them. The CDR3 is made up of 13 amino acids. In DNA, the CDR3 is TGTGCCAGCAGGTCTACAGGGAACACTGAAGCTTTCTTT. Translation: CASRSTGNTEAFF.

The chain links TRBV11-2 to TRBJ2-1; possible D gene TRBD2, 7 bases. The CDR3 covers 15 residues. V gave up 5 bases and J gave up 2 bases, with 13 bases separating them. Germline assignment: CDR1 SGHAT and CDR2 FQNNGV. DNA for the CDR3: TGTGCCAGCAGCATACGGGGGGCTCCCTACAATGAGCAGTTCTTC. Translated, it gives CASSIRGAPYNEQFF.

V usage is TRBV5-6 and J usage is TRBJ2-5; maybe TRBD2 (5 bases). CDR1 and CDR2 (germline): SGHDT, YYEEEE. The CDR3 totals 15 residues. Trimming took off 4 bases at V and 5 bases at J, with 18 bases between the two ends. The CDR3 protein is CASSPISANEETQYF. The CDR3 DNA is TGTGCCAGCAGCCCCATTAGCGCGAATGAGGAGACCCAGTACTTC.

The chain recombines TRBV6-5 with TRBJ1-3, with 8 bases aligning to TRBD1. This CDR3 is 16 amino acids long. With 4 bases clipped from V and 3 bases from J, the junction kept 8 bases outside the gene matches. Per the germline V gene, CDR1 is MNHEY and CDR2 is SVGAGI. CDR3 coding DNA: TGTGCCAGCAGTTTCCAAGGACAGGGCTATGGAAACACCATATATTTT. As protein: CASSFQGQGYGNTIYF.

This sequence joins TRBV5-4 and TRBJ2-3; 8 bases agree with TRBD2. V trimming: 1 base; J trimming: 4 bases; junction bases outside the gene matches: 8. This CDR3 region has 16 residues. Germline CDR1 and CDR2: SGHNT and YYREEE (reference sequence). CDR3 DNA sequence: TGTGCCAGCAGCTTGAAAGCGGGAGTAACCCCAGATACGCAGTATTTT. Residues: CASSLKAGVTPDTQYF.

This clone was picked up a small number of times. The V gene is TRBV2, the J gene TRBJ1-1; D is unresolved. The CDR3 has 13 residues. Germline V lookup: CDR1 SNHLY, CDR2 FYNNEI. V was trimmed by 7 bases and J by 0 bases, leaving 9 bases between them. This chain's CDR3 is CASTQTMNTEAFF. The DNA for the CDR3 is TGTGCCAGCACACAGACGATGAACACTGAAGCTTTCTTT.

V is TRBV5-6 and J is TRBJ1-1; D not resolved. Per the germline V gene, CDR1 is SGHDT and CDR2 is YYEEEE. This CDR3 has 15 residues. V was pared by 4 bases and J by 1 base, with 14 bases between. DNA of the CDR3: TGTGCCAGCAGCCCCCGGCGGAGATGGAACACTGAAGCTTTCTTT. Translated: CASSPRRRWNTEAFF. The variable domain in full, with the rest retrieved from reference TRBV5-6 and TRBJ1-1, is DAGVTQSPTHLIKTRGQQVTLRCSPKSGHDTVSWYQQALGQGPQFIFQYYEEEERQRGNFPDRFSGHQFPNYSSELNVNALLLGDSALYLCASSPRRRWNTEAFFGQGTRLTVV.

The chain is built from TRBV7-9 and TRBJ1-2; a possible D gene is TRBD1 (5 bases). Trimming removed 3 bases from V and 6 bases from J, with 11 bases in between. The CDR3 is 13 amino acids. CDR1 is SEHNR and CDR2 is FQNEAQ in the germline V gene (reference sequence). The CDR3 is CASSFSRRDGYTF. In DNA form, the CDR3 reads TGTGCCAGCAGCTTTTCCCGCAGGGATGGCTACACCTTC.

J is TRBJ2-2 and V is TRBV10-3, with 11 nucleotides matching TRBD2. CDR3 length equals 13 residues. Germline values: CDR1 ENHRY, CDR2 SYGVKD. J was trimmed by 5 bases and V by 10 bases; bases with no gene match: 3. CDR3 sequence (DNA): TGTGCCACGAGGACTAGCGGGACCGGGGAGCTGTTTTTT. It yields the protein CATRTSGTGELFF.